The 26 T cell receptor beta chains below were found in one sample sequenced in a study of molecular identifiers for immune sequencing clone quantification. Via MiXCR, TCRdb re-called the PCR reads, giving one row per CDR3 protein. The sample comprises over 600,000 distinct CDR3 sequences, around 20% of which are singletons, and 0.7% to 1% rests with the top ten. Material for sequencing was naive CD8+ T cells from blood, with Jurkat cell RNA spiked in. As for subset: FACS-sorted CD8+CD4-CCR7+CD45RA+ naive T cells. The receptors originated from a human donor in good health. Some libraries in this study had Jurkat cell RNA spiked in.

CDR3 coding DNA: TGTGCCAGCAGTTTTGGAAACTCCCCGGCCCAGCATTTT. It codes for CASSFGNSPAQHF. The chain links TRBV12-3 or TRBV12-4 to TRBJ1-5; no clear D. Between the trimmed V and J ends, which lost 3 bases and 11 bases, there was a span of 14 bases. The CDR3 has 13 amino acids.

This clonotype showed up just a few times. The chain couples TRBV27 to TRBJ2-7; tentatively, D is TRBD1 or TRBD2 (7 bases each). Germline CDR1 reads MNHEY; CDR2 reads SMNVEV (reference sequence). The CDR3 runs 16 residues. V was shortened by 5 bases and J by 2 bases, with 19 bases between the two germline ends. The CDR3 loop reads CASSPQGLRETYEQYF. CDR3 sequence (DNA): TGTGCCAGCAGTCCACAGGGGCTGCGGGAGACCTACGAGCAGTACTTC.

The chain joins TRBV4-3 to TRBJ2-2; TRBD1 matches at 9 bases. Germline CDR1 LGHNA, CDR2 YSLEER. V was pared by 4 bases and J by 6 bases, with 9 bases of the junction left unmatched. There are 16 residues in the CDR3. CDR3: CASSPQQGARAGELFF. The CDR3 DNA follows: TGCGCCAGCAGCCCGCAACAGGGGGCTCGGGCCGGGGAGCTGTTTTTT.

The chain is built from TRBV27 and TRBJ2-1, with 10 positions matching TRBD2. The CDR3 loop spans 18 amino acids. V lost 3 bases, J lost 4 bases, and 12 bases stayed unmatched. The germline gives CDR1 MNHEY, CDR2 SMNVEV (reference sequence). In DNA form, the CDR3 reads TGTGCCAGCAGTTTCTATCGAGCGGGAGGGCCCACATACAATGAGCAGTTCTTC. This gives the protein CASSFYRAGGPTYNEQFF.

The table lists this clonotype with many counts. The chain joins TRBV7-6 to TRBJ2-7; TRBD1 aligns across 7 bases. The CDR3 is 12 amino acids. Germline V gives CDR1 SGHVS, CDR2 FNYEAQ. J gave up 5 bases and V 5 bases, and 3 bases lay outside the gene matches. CDR3 nucleotide sequence: TGTGCCAGCAGCCATCAGGGGGACGAGCAGTACTTC. Its protein is CASSHQGDEQYF.

A note on this clonotype: This could be a read error, since a much larger clone is one nucleotide away. The rearrangement uses TRBV5-1 and TRBJ2-7; 10 nucleotides agree with TRBD2. Germline V CDR1 and CDR2: SGHRS, YFSETQ. This CDR3 has 15 amino acids. The CDR3 DNA reads as TGCGCCAGCAGCTTGGATCCGGGACTAGCGTACGAGCAGCACTTC. It is translated as CASSLDPGLAYEQHF.

The gene calls are TRBV30 and TRBJ2-1; 8 bases align to TRBD1. With V trimmed by 8 bases and J by 12 bases, 9 bases remained unmatched. Germline CDR1 GTSNPN, CDR2 SVGIG (reference sequence). This CDR3 has 11 residues. CDR3 DNA sequence: TGTGCCCGGGAAAAAACAGGGGGGCAGTTCTTC. It specifies CAREKTGGQFF.

The chain joins TRBV5-5 to TRBJ2-1; tentative D call: TRBD1 (6 bases). This CDR3 region has 14 residues. The germline V and J ends were trimmed by 2 bases and 3 bases, with 9 bases remaining between them. The V gene's germline CDR1 is SGHKS and CDR2 YYEKEE (reference sequence). The CDR3 loop reads CASSFPGVYNEQFF. In DNA form, the CDR3 reads TGTGCCAGCAGCTTTCCAGGGGTCTACAATGAGCAGTTCTTC.

The sample holds many counts of this clonotype. The chain recombines TRBV7-6 with TRBJ1-4; a weak D match, TRBD1 (6 bases). This CDR3 spans 14 amino acids. V dropped 4 bases and J dropped 7 bases, with 13 bases sitting between them. The germline V gene encodes CDR1 SGHVS and CDR2 FNYEAQ. The CDR3 sequence: CASSSRQASEKLFF. The CDR3 nucleotides are TGTGCCAGCAGCTCACGACAGGCGAGTGAAAAACTGTTTTTT. The variable domain in full, with the rest retrieved from reference TRBV7-6 and TRBJ1-4, is GAGVSQSPRYKVTKRGQDVALRCDPISGHVSLYWYRQALGQGPEFLTYFNYEAQQDKSGLPNDRFSAERPEGSISTLTIQRTEQRDSAMYRCASSSRQASEKLFFGSGTQLSVL.

This clonotype has a count of ten or more. The J gene is TRBJ2-1, the V gene TRBV29-1; 9 bases line up with TRBD1. The germline CDR1 and CDR2 sequences are SQVTM and ANQGSEA. V lost 5 bases, J lost 6 bases, and 5 bases stayed unmatched. The CDR3 is 13 amino acids. The DNA of the CDR3 is TGCAGCGTTTTACGGGACAGGGTCAATGAGCAGTTCTTC. This encodes CSVLRDRVNEQFF.

This clonotype was found many times. This rearrangement joins TRBV5-6 to TRBJ1-6; D is undetermined. V lost 5 bases to trimming and J lost 5 bases, with 8 bases between them. Germline loops: CDR1 SGHDT, CDR2 YYEEEE. The CDR3 totals 13 residues. CDR3 region: CASSPQDNSPLHF. Written as DNA, the CDR3 is TGTGCCAGCAGTCCTCAGGATAATTCACCCCTCCACTTT.

This sequence joins TRBV30 and TRBJ2-2; D unclear. Deletions cut 2 bases from V and 6 bases from J, with 10 bases between. CDR3 size: 13 residues. The germline V gene has CDR1 GTSNPN and CDR2 SVGIG (reference sequence). The CDR3 spells CAWSWATPGELFF. CDR3 nucleotides: TGTGCCTGGAGTTGGGCGACACCCGGGGAGCTGTTTTTT. Based on the CDR3 plus reference TRBV30 and TRBJ2-2, the full variable domain is SQTIHQWPATLVQPVGSPLSLECTVEGTSNPNLYWYRQAAGRGLQLLFYSVGIGQISSEVPQNLSASRPQDRQFILSSKKLLLSDSGFYLCAWSWATPGELFFGEGSRLTVL.

The J gene is TRBJ2-7, the V gene TRBV7-9; D may be TRBD1 (6 bases). The V end lost 5 bases, the J end lost 5 bases, and 16 bases lay between the germline ends. The V gene's germline CDR1 is SEHNR and CDR2 FQNEAQ (reference sequence). This CDR3 is built from 14 residues. CDR3 sequence reads: CASSHTGRPHEQYF. The DNA of the CDR3 is TGTGCCAGCAGCCACACAGGGCGGCCCCACGAGCAGTACTTC.

In the case of this clonotype: The final CDR3 position lacks the conserved phenylalanine or tryptophan, pointing to a likely read error. The V call is TRBV18, the J call TRBJ2-3; 7 bases are a match to TRBD1. V dropped 3 bases and J dropped 0; count of bases not matched to a gene: 3. CDR3 length equals 15 residues. Germline CDR1 and CDR2: KGHSH and LQKENI. CDR3 loop: CASSPTGASTDTQYL. CDR3 DNA: TGTGCCAGCTCACCCACAGGGGCCAGCACAGATACGCAGTATCTT.

With respect to this clonotype: A read error may explain this, as a much larger clone is one base away. The rearrangement uses TRBV6-2 or TRBV6-3 and TRBJ2-1, with 13 bases that match TRBD2. Germline V CDR1 and CDR2: MNHEY, SVGEGT. J gave up 9 bases and V 5 bases, and 7 bases lay outside the gene matches. The CDR3 totals 15 residues. CDR3 in amino acids: CASSPLGTSGVEQFF. The CDR3 region has the DNA TGTGCCAGCAGTCCATTGGGGACTAGCGGGGTTGAGCAGTTCTTC.

The V and J genes are TRBV4-1 and TRBJ2-1; 7 positions agree with TRBD1. Germline CDR1 is MGHRA and CDR2 is YSYEKL. Losses at the gene ends were 4 bases for V and 3 bases for J; bases not matched to a gene: 6. CDR3 length equals 15 residues. The CDR3 here is CASSLDGTVYNEQFF. The CDR3 coding sequence is TGCGCCAGCAGCCTTGACGGGACAGTCTACAATGAGCAGTTCTTC.

In this sample, this clonotype turned up many times. The CDR3 bases are TGTGCCAGCAGTTACGGGGGGAGCAACGAGCAGTACTTC. The encoded protein is CASSYGGSNEQYF. This rearrangement joins TRBV6-5 to TRBJ2-7, with D possibly matching TRBD2 (6 bases). Trimming stripped 2 bases from V and 5 bases from J, with 10 bases between. The CDR3 runs to 13 residues. Germline CDR1 MNHEY, CDR2 SVGAGI.

This clonotype was detected ten times or more. J is TRBJ2-1 and V is TRBV30; 10 bases fit TRBD2. Per germline, CDR1 GTSNPN and CDR2 SVGIG (reference sequence). J was trimmed by 6 bases and V by 2 bases; bases with no gene match: 7. This CDR3 is 15 amino acids long. CDR3 amino acids: CAWSILAGRRNEQFF. In DNA, the CDR3 is TGTGCCTGGAGTATACTAGCGGGAAGACGCAATGAGCAGTTCTTC.

The table lists this clonotype with a few counts. The CDR3 DNA follows: TGTGCCAGTAGTATAATTGGGTCGGAATTGTCCTACGAGCAGTACTTC. As protein: CASSIIGSELSYEQYF. The chain carries TRBV19 and TRBJ2-7; D is unresolved. This CDR3 has 16 residues. Trimming took 2 bases from V and 1 from J, leaving 15 bases between them. The germline V gene has CDR1 LNHDA and CDR2 SQIVND (reference sequence).

There are many counts of this clonotype. This chain uses TRBV12-3 or TRBV12-4 with TRBJ2-5; D is uncertain. The CDR3 extends over 12 amino acids. V was pared by 4 bases and J by 5 bases, with 8 bases between. The CDR3 region has the DNA TGTGCCAGCAGTTGGTCCGGGGAGACCCAGTACTTC. Translating gives CASSWSGETQYF.

Many counts were recorded for this clonotype. This chain uses TRBV10-3 with TRBJ1-1; 7 bases fit TRBD1. Trimming removed 0 bases from V and 3 bases from J; junction bases left unmatched: 13. The CDR3 extends over 18 amino acids. The germline V gene encodes CDR1 ENHRY and CDR2 SYGVKD. The CDR3 DNA follows: TGTGCCATCAGTGAGTCTCCCGCACTAGGGGGCGCGGACACTGAAGCTTTCTTT. Translating gives CAISESPALGGADTEAFF.

This clonotype has a count of ten or more. V and J are TRBV6-5 and TRBJ1-1; TRBD1 might be the D (6 bases). The V end lost 4 bases, the J end lost 1 base, and 13 bases lay between the germline ends. The CDR3 is 15 amino acids. Germline V gives CDR1 MNHEY, CDR2 SVGAGI. CDR3 DNA sequence: TGTGCCAGCAGTTTTTCGGGACACGCGAACACTGAAGCTTTCTTT. Protein product: CASSFSGHANTEAFF.

This clonotype was picked up a small number of times. The CDR3 is CASSQGREGNTEAFF. The DNA of the CDR3 is TGTGCCAGCAGTCAAGGGAGGGAAGGGAACACTGAAGCTTTCTTT. The chain carries TRBV2 and TRBJ1-1; D unclear. The length of the CDR3 is 15 residues. Trimming took off 5 bases at V and 1 base at J, with 14 bases between the two ends. From germline, CDR1 is SNHLY and CDR2 FYNNEI.

This clonotype was recorded many times. The chain uses TRBV5-1 and TRBJ2-3, with a tentative D call TRBD1 (5 bases). Trimming left V 4 bases short and J 1 base short, with 16 bases between. This CDR3 spans 16 amino acids. Germline CDR1 and CDR2: SGHRS and YFSETQ. CDR3 region: CASSPEGASGTDTQYF. The CDR3 nucleotides read TGCGCCAGCAGCCCGGAAGGGGCCAGCGGCACAGATACGCAGTATTTT.

This clonotype was picked up many times. The chain combines TRBV11-2 with TRBJ2-1; D ambiguous. Germline V CDR1 and CDR2: SGHAT, FQNNGV. Trimming cost V 4 bases and J 8 bases, with 3 bases left between them. The CDR3 contains 10 residues. This chain's CDR3 is CASSSYEQFF. For the CDR3, the DNA is TGTGCCAGCAGCTCCTATGAGCAGTTCTTC.

In this sample, this clonotype turned up many times. The genes are TRBV15 and TRBJ2-3; no reliable D call. CDR1 is LNHNV, CDR2 YYDKDF, per germline (reference sequence). The CDR3 is 14 residues long. Trimming cost V 0 bases and J 2 bases, with 6 bases left between them. CDR3 sequence (DNA): TGTGCCACCAGCAGAGATCCCCTCACAGATACGCAGTATTTT. Translating it yields CATSRDPLTDTQYF.